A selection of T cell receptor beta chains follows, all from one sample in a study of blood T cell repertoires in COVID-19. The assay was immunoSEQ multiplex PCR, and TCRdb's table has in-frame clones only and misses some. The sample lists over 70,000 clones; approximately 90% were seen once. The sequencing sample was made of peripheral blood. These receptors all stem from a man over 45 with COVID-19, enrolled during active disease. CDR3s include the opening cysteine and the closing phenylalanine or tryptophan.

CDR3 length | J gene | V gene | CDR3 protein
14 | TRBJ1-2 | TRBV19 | CASSIRDLDYGYTF
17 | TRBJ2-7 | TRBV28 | CASSFSGRGSLSYEQYF
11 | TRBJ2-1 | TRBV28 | CASSEGVEQFF
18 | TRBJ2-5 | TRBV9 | CASSVAPSGTRVQETQYF
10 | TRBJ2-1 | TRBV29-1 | CSAEQGSQFF
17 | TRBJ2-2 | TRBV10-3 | CAISESTGTSKSGELFF
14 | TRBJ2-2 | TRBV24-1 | CATSDSLRAGELFF
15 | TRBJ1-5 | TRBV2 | CASRGTGYSNQPQHF
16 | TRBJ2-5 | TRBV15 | CATSGVLAGVGETQYF
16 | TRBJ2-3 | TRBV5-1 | CASSPVDGGGTDTQYF
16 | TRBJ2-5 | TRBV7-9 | CASSSTPGLAEETQYF
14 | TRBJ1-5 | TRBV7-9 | CASSLGGADQPQHF
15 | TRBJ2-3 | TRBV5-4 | CASSLGGGSTDTQYF
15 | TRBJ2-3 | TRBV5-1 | CASSLMGHARDTQYF
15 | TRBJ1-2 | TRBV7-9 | CASSGGGQGDYGYTF
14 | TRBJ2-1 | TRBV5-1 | CASSLGGRGNEQFF
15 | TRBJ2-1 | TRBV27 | CASSFLERSVGEQFF
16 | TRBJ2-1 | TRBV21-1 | CASSNRGTSGSHEQFF
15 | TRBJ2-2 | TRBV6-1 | CASSDWTGLTGELFF
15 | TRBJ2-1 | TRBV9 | CASSGGRVSYNEQFF
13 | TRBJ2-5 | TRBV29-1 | CSVAGQGGETQYF
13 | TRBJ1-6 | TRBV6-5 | CASTGTGDSPLHF
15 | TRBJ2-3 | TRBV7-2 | CASSLPGLAGDTQYF
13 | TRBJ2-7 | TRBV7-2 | CASSLTRGNEQYF
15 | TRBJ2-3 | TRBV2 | CATDRLAGATDTQYF
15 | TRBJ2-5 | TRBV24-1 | CATSDSERFQETQYF
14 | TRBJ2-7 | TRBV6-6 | CASRGLAMDYEQYF
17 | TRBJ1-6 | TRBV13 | CASSLSGASSYNSPLHF
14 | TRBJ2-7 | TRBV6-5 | CASTPGSASYEQYF
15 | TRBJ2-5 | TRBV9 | CASSGSGSSRETQYF
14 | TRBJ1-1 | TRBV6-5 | CASSLDRRYTEAFF
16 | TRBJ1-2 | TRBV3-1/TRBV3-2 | CASSQDSGQGSYGYTF
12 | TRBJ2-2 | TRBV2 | CASKEGLGELFF
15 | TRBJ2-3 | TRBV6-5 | CASSPSGGITDTQYF
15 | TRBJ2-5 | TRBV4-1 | CASSQEAGFQETQYF
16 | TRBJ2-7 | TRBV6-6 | CASSYSMSLASYEQYF
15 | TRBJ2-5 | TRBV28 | CASSGLAGEQETQYF